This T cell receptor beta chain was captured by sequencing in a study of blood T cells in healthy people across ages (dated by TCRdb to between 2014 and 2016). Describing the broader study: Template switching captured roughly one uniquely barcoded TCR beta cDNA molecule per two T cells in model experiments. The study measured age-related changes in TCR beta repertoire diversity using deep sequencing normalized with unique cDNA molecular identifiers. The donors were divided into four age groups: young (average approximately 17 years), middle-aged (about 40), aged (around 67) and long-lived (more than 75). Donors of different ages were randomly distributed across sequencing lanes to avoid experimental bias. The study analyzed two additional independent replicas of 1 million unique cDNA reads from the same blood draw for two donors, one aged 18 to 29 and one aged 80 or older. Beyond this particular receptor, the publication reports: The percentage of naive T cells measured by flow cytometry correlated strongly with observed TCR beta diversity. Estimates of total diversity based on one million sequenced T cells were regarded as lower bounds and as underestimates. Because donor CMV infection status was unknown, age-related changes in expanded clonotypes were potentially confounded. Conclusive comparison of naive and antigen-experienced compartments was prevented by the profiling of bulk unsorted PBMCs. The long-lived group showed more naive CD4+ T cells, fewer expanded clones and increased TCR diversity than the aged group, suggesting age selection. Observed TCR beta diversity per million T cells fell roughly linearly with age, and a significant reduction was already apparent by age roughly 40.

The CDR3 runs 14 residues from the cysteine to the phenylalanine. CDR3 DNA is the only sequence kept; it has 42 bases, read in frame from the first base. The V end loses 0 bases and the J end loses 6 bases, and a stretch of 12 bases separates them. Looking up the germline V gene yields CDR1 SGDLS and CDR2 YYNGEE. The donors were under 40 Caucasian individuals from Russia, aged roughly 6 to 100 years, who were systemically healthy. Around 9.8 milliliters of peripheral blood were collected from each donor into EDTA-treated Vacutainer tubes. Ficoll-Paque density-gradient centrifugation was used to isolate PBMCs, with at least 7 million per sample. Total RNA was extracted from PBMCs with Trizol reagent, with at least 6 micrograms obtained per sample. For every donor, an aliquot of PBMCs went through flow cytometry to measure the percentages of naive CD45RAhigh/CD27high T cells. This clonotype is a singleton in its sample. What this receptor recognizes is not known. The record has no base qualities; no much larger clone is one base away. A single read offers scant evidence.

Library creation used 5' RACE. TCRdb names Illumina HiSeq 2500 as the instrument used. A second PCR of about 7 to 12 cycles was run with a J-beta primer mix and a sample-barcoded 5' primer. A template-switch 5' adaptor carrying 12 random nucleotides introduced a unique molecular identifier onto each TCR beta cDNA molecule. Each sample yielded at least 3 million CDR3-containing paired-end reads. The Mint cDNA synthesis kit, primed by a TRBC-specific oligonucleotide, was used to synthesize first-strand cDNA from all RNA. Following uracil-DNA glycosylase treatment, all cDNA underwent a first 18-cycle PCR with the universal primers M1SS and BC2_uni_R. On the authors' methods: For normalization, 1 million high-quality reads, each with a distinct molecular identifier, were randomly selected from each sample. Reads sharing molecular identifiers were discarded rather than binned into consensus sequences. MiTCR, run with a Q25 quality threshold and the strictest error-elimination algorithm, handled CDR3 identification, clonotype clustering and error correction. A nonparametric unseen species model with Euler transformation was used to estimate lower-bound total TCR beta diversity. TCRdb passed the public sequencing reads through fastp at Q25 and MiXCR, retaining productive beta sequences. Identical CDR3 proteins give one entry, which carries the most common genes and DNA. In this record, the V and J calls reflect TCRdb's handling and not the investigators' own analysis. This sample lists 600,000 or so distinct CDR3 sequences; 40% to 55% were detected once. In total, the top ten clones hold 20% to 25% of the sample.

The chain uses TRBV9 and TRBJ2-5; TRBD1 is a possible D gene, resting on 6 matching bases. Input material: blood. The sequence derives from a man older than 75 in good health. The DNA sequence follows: TGTGCCAGCAGCGTAGAAGCGCAGGGGCAGACCCAGTACTTC. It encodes CASSVEAQGQTQYF. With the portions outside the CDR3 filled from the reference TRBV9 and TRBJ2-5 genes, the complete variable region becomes DSGVTQTPKHLITATGQRVTLRCSPRSGDLSVYWYQQSLDQGLQFLIQYYNGEERAKGNILERFSAQQFPDLHSELNLSSLELGDSALYFCASSVEAQGQTQYFGPGTRLLVL.